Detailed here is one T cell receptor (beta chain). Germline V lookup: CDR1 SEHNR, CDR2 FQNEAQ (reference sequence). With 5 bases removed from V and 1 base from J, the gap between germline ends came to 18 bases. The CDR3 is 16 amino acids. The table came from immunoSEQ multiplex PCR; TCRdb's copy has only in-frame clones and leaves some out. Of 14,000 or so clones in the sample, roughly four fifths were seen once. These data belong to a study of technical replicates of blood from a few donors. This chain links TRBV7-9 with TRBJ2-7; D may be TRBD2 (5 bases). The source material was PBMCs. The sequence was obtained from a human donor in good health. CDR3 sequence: CASSPLPDGISYEQYF. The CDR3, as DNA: TGTGCCAGCAGCCCTCTCCCCGACGGGATATCCTACGAGCAGTACTTC.